These 21 T cell receptor beta chains were all obtained from the same sample, sequenced in a study of radiation and T cells in renal cell carcinoma. Specified time point: blood 2 weeks post-SBRT. The sample's treatment: 15 Gy SBRT to primary tumor, nephrectomy 4 weeks later. Profiling relied on immunoSEQ multiplex PCR, and the TCRdb table lists in-frame clones only, not all of them. This table holds 40,000 to 60,000 clones, about 80% found once. The material sequenced was blood, taken from a patient whose treatment included radiotherapy and nephrectomy. Every receptor here comes from a woman aged 70-85 years with renal cell carcinoma.

This chain uses TRBV4-1 with TRBJ2-3, with D tentatively TRBD2 (5 bases). The CDR3 spans 16 residues. Germline V CDR1 and CDR2: MGHRA, YSYEKL. Trimming removed 5 bases at V and 5 bases at J, with 20 bases between. Here the CDR3 DNA reads TGCGCCAGCAGCGGAAGAAGTCGGGAACCTGAAGATACGCAGTATTTT. This codes for CASSGRSREPEDTQYF.

This chain uses TRBV7-2 with TRBJ1-3; 10 nucleotides match TRBD1. Per germline, CDR1 SGHTA and CDR2 FQGNSA. The CDR3 runs 15 residues. The ends lost 5 bases at V and 3 bases at J; junction bases unmatched: 4. CDR3 nucleotides: TGTGCCAGCAGCCCCTGGACAGGGGGTGGAAACACCATATATTTT. Encoded protein: CASSPWTGGGNTIYF.

This chain connects TRBV5-8 to TRBJ1-1, with D perhaps TRBD1 (6 bases). Trimming removed 6 bases at V and 1 base at J, with 16 bases between. The CDR3 has 15 amino acids. From germline, CDR1 is SGHTS and CDR2 YDEGEE. The CDR3 loop reads CASKQGVDPNTEAFF. CDR3 coding DNA: TGTGCCAGCAAACAGGGTGTGGACCCGAACACTGAAGCTTTCTTT.

The chain is built from TRBV6-1 and TRBJ1-6; TRBD1 matches 10 bases. Losses at the gene ends were 2 bases for V and 4 bases for J; bases not matched to a gene: 5. Germline V gives CDR1 MNHNS, CDR2 SASEGT. The CDR3 runs 17 residues. CDR3 DNA sequence: TGTGCCAGCAGTGAACCGGACAGGGGGGATTATAATTCACCCCTCCACTTT. Residues: CASSEPDRGDYNSPLHF.

The V call is TRBV5-4, the J call TRBJ1-4; the match to TRBD1 covers 8 bases. CDR1 and CDR2 (germline): SGHNT, YYREEE (reference sequence). Unmatched junction bases numbered 4, after V lost 4 bases and J lost 5 bases. CDR3 length equals 14 residues. The CDR3 here is CASSTGQENEKLFF. The CDR3 nucleotides read TGTGCCAGCAGCACGGGACAGGAGAATGAAAAACTGTTTTTT.

The CDR3 nucleotides read TGTGCCAGCAGTGAGGCGGGCGTCGGGACCGAAAAACTGTTTTTT. It is translated as CASSEAGVGTEKLFF. This chain connects TRBV2 to TRBJ1-4, with TRBD1 as a possible D gene (5 bases). Trimming cost V 3 bases and J 8 bases, with 16 bases left between them. The CDR3 contains 15 residues. Germline V lookup: CDR1 SNHLY, CDR2 FYNNEI.

The chain uses TRBV19 and TRBJ2-5; D is uncertain. CDR3 length: 14 residues. Trimming pared 3 bases from V and 1 base from J, leaving 9 bases between. Germline CDR1 LNHDA, CDR2 SQIVND (reference sequence). CDR3 sequence (DNA): TGTGCCAGTAGTATTTCGGGTCCCCAAGAGACCCAGTACTTC. Its translation is CASSISGPQETQYF.

This clone appeared a few times. This chain connects TRBV7-6 to TRBJ1-1, with unresolved D. The V gene lost 3 bases and the J gene lost 7 bases, with 9 bases spanning the gap. This CDR3 has 12 amino acids. Per the germline V gene, CDR1 is SGHVS and CDR2 is FNYEAQ. The CDR3 DNA is TGTGCCAGCAGCTTGGCCGACGGTGAAGCTTTCTTT. Encoded protein: CASSLADGEAFF.

This clone was seen a single time. The J gene is TRBJ2-1, the V gene TRBV9; 10 bases align to TRBD2. The CDR3 contains 15 residues. With V trimmed by 7 bases and J by 7 bases, 11 bases remained unmatched. Germline V lookup: CDR1 SGDLS, CDR2 YYNGEE. The CDR3 nucleotides are TGTGCCAGCGCTGGAGCGGGAGGGATGCGGAATGAGCAGTTCTTC. Translation gives CASAGAGGMRNEQFF. The complete variable domain, with remaining parts taken from reference TRBV9 and TRBJ2-1, reads DSGVTQTPKHLITATGQRVTLRCSPRSGDLSVYWYQQSLDQGLQFLIQYYNGEERAKGNILERFSAQQFPDLHSELNLSSLELGDSALYFCASAGAGGMRNEQFFGPGTRLTVL.

In DNA form, the CDR3 reads TGCAGTGCTCCCCTGGGTTGGGAGCAGTACTTC. The encoded protein is CSAPLGWEQYF. The chain has TRBV20-1 and TRBJ2-7, with D uncertain. Germline V gene lookup returns CDR1 DFQATT and CDR2 SNEGSKA (reference sequence). The CDR3 runs 11 residues. The V end lost 5 bases, the J end lost 7 bases, and 12 bases lay between the germline ends.

In its sample, this clone was seen a few times. This sequence joins TRBV5-1 and TRBJ2-4, with TRBD2 matching 14 bases. This CDR3 is built from 14 residues. The germline gives CDR1 SGHRS, CDR2 YFSETQ. The trim removed 3 bases at V and 15 bases at J, leaving 8 bases unmatched. The CDR3 protein is CASSSTSGRATVYF. The CDR3 bases are TGCGCCAGCAGCTCGACTAGCGGGAGGGCCACCGTGTACTTC.

This clone appeared once. The chain employs TRBV2 and TRBJ2-7, with no clear D. CDR1 and CDR2 (germline): SNHLY, FYNNEI. This CDR3 has 13 residues. V shed 3 bases and J shed 5 bases, with 11 bases lying between them. CDR3 in amino acids: CASSDRRINEQYF. The CDR3 DNA is TGTGCCAGCAGTGACAGGCGGATCAACGAGCAGTACTTC.

J is TRBJ2-3 and V is TRBV9; D is undetermined. The CDR3 totals 13 residues. The germline gives CDR1 SGDLS, CDR2 YYNGEE. Trimming took 0 bases from V and 4 from J, leaving 6 bases between them. This CDR3 reads CASSVGLPDTQYF. The CDR3 DNA reads TGTGCCAGCAGCGTAGGGCTTCCAGATACGCAGTATTTT.

J is TRBJ2-5 and V is TRBV13; maybe TRBD2 (7 bases). The CDR3 spans 14 residues. Germline loops: CDR1 PRHDT, CDR2 FYEKMQ (reference sequence). Trimming pared 5 bases from V and 8 bases from J, leaving 18 bases between. The CDR3 DNA is TGTGCCAGCAGCCTCGGGGGGCCCGCGTTCACCCAGTACTTC. This encodes CASSLGGPAFTQYF.

The J gene is TRBJ2-7, the V gene TRBV2, with D uncertain. Germline CDR1 and CDR2: SNHLY and FYNNEI. The germline V and J ends were trimmed by 4 bases and 4 bases, with 8 bases remaining between them. This CDR3 is built from 12 residues. CDR3 coding DNA: TGTGCCAGCAGTGGAGGAAGATACGAGCAGTACTTC. It yields the protein CASSGGRYEQYF.

This clone was counted a single time. This sequence joins TRBV29-1 and TRBJ2-2, with D possibly being TRBD2 (6 bases). Per germline, CDR1 SQVTM and CDR2 ANQGSEA. V was cut by 4 bases and J by 4 bases, with 28 bases left in between. The CDR3 is made up of 19 amino acids. In DNA form, the CDR3 reads TGCAGCGTTGGGCCCCTACCCTCGTTCGAGGGACTTTCCACCGGGGAGCTGTTTTTT. It is translated as CSVGPLPSFEGLSTGELFF.

This chain links TRBV14 with TRBJ2-7; D ambiguous. This CDR3 comprises 11 residues. Germline assignment: CDR1 SGHDN and CDR2 FVKESK. V shed 0 bases and J shed 10 bases, with 7 bases lying between them. CDR3 DNA sequence: TGTGCCAGCAGCCAAGATCTTAAACAGTACTTC. Translating it yields CASSQDLKQYF.

The V call is TRBV5-1, the J call TRBJ2-5, with D uncertain. Deletions cut 4 bases from V and 4 bases from J, with 14 bases between. Germline V CDR1 and CDR2: SGHRS, YFSETQ. The CDR3 consists of 14 residues. CDR3: CASSPAPIRETQYF. CDR3 bases: TGCGCCAGCAGCCCAGCCCCCATTCGAGAGACCCAGTACTTC. The whole variable domain, filled in from reference TRBV5-1 and TRBJ2-5, reads KAGVTQTPRYLIKTRGQQVTLSCSPISGHRSVSWYQQTPGQGLQFLFEYFSETQRNKGNFPGRFSGRQFSNSRSEMNVSTLELGDSALYLCASSPAPIRETQYFGPGTRLLVL.

The J gene is TRBJ2-5, the V gene TRBV2; 14 bases line up with TRBD2. The ends lost 6 bases at V and 2 bases at J; junction bases unmatched: 5. Germline-derived CDR1 and CDR2 are SNHLY and FYNNEI. The CDR3 runs to 16 residues. CDR3 sequence: CASSRLAGGRQETQYF. The CDR3 DNA is TGTGCCAGCAGCAGACTAGCGGGGGGGCGACAAGAGACCCAGTACTTC.

In this sample, this clone turned up a few times. V usage is TRBV20-1 and J usage is TRBJ2-2, with a tentative D call TRBD1 (5 bases). V lost 7 bases and J 6 bases, leaving 9 bases between the germline ends. CDR1 DFQATT and CDR2 SNEGSKA come from the germline V gene (reference sequence). The CDR3 runs 11 residues. The DNA for the CDR3 is TGCAGTGGGGGCGAATCCGGGGAGCTGTTTTTT. This translates into CSGGESGELFF.

This clone has only a few counts. The rearrangement links TRBV5-5 to TRBJ1-1; D perhaps matches TRBD1 (6 bases). Germline CDR1 SGHKS, CDR2 YYEKEE (reference sequence). This CDR3 spans 14 amino acids. V was clipped by 1 base and J by 0 bases, with 7 bases between them. The CDR3 bases are TGTGCCAGCAGCTTGCAGGGGATGAACACTGAAGCTTTCTTT. This sequence encodes CASSLQGMNTEAFF.